Given below is one TCR beta chain in context. No antigen is known for it. PCR primers comprised 60 Vbeta and 13 Jbeta primers. Using immunoSEQ multiplex PCR, the repertoire was profiled, and TCRdb retains in-frame clones only, with some absent. The sample includes roughly 100,000 clones, approximately 82% of them seen just once. The entry originates in a study of cytomegalovirus exposure and HLA in healthy donors. Findings of the study overall: A prior analysis recorded that most TCR beta V segments were productive about 90% or about 30% of the time. Upon later analysis, HLA-associated TCR beta chains proved more clonally expanded than other, equally common chains. Overall, about 160 TCR beta chains were annotated as cytomegalovirus-associated. Upon later analysis, TCR association rates were observed to vary by HLA locus, being highest for DRB1 and lowest for HLA-C.

V shed 3 bases, J shed 3 bases, and the junction held 7 bases outside the gene matches. Per the germline V gene, CDR1 is SGDLS and CDR2 is YYNGEE. The CDR3 spans 16 residues. Material for sequencing was PBMCs. The TCR comes from a middle-aged man in good health and CMV-seronegative. V and J are TRBV9 and TRBJ2-2; 8 bases are a match to TRBD1. The CDR3 loop reads CASSGTGQGDTGELFF. Here the CDR3 DNA reads TGTGCCAGCAGCGGGACCGGACAGGGTGACACCGGGGAGCTGTTTTTT.